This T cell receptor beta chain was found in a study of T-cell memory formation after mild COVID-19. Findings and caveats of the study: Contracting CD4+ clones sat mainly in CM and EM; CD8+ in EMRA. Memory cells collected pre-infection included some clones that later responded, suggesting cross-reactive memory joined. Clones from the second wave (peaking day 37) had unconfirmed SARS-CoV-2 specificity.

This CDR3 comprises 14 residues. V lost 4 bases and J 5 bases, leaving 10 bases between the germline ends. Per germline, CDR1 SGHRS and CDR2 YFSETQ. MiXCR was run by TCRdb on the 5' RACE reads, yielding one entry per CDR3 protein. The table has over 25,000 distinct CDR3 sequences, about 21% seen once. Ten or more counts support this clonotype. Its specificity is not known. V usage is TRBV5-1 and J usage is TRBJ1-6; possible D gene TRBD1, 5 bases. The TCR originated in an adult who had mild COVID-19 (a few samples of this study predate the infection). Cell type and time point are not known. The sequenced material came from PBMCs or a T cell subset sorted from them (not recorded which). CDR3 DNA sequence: TGCGCCAGCAGCCCGACAGAGAATAATTCACCCCTCCACTTT. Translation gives CASSPTENNSPLHF. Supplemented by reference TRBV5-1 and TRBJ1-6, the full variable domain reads KAGVTQTPRYLIKTRGQQVTLSCSPISGHRSVSWYQQTPGQGLQFLFEYFSETQRNKGNFPGRFSGRQFSNSRSEMNVSTLELGDSALYLCASSPTENNSPLHFGNGTRLTVT.